This TCR beta chain came from a study of blood T cell repertoires in COVID-19. Study as a whole: Samples of COVID-19 (acute and convalescent) were obtained from the United States, Italy and Spain.

Sequencing was performed with immunoSEQ multiplex PCR; in TCRdb, only in-frame clones are kept and a portion is missing. The sample lists approximately 230,000 clones, roughly 85% occurring once. This clone showed up just once. Germline lookup yields CDR1 SGHNT and CDR2 YYREEE (reference sequence). Trimming took 4 bases from V and 7 from J; bases not matched to a gene: 5. The CDR3 extends over 15 amino acids. The sequence derives from a man aged 18-30 years with active or convalescent COVID-19. This chain connects TRBV5-4 to TRBJ1-6; 10 positions agree with TRBD1. Sequencing was performed on peripheral blood. In nucleotides, the CDR3 is TGTGCCAGCAGCCGGACAGGGGGGTTGAATTCACCCCTCCACTTT. It translates to CASSRTGGLNSPLHF. Based on the CDR3 plus reference TRBV5-4 and TRBJ1-6, the full variable domain is ETGVTQSPTHLIKTRGQQVTLRCSSQSGHNTVSWYQQALGQGPQFIFQYYREEENGRGNFPPRFSGLQFPNYSSELNVNALELDDSALYLCASSRTGGLNSPLHFGNGTRLTVT.